These 14 T cell receptor beta chains originate from one sample sequenced in a study of T cells in tuberculosis. TCRdb keeps only in-frame clones here, not all; method: immunoSEQ multiplex PCR. Of about 43,000 clones in the sample, approximately 94% were seen once. The sample consisted of PBMCs. The receptors originated from a donor aged 10-35 years with latent tuberculosis or without tuberculosis infection. Some clones in this sample may be carry-over from other donors' samples.

The genes are TRBV28 and TRBJ1-1; perhaps TRBD1 as D (5 bases). The germline gives CDR1 MDHEN, CDR2 SYDVKM. Trimming cost V 7 bases and J 7 bases, with 19 bases left between them. The CDR3 loop spans 14 amino acids. The CDR3 nucleotides read TGTGCCAGCATCCAACGCGGGACCCTAGGTGAAGCTTTCTTT. Amino acid sequence: CASIQRGTLGEAFF.

This clone was counted a single time. This chain connects TRBV7-8 to TRBJ2-1, with 13 bases aligning to TRBD2. The CDR3 sequence is 20 residues long. Trimming took 2 bases from V and 0 from J; bases not matched to a gene: 10. Germline CDR1 SGHVS, CDR2 FQNEAQ. The CDR3 sequence is CASSLPLRLAGGTSYNEQFF. The CDR3 region has the DNA TGTGCCAGCAGCTTACCTCTTCGACTAGCGGGAGGAACCTCCTACAATGAGCAGTTCTTC. Complete variable domain (other parts from reference TRBV7-8 and TRBJ2-1): GAGVSQSPRYKVAKRGQDVALRCDPISGHVSLFWYQQALGQGPEFLTYFQNEAQLDKSGLPSDRFFAERPEGSVSTLKIQRTQQEDSAVYLCASSLPLRLAGGTSYNEQFFGPGTRLTVL.

The chain recombines TRBV7-2 with TRBJ2-7, with D perhaps TRBD2 (6 bases). The CDR3 totals 14 residues. The germline CDR1 and CDR2 sequences are SGHTA and FQGNSA. The V and J ends lost 3 bases and 3 bases respectively, with 12 bases between them. CDR3 region: CASSLGGGLYEQYF. The DNA of the CDR3 is TGTGCCAGCAGCTTGGGAGGCGGTCTCTACGAGCAGTACTTC.

The V call is TRBV18, the J call TRBJ2-5; 9 bases match TRBD2. The CDR3 has 13 residues. From germline, CDR1 is KGHSH and CDR2 LQKENI. V trimming: 4 bases; J trimming: 4 bases; junction bases outside the gene matches: 1. CDR3 sequence: CASSQLAGETQYF. The CDR3 region has the DNA TGTGCCAGCTCACAACTAGCGGGAGAGACCCAGTACTTC. The full variable domain, in which reference TRBV18 and TRBJ2-5 provide the parts outside the CDR3, is NAGVMQNPRHLVRRRGQEARLRCSPMKGHSHVYWYRQLPEEGLKFMVYLQKENIIDESGMPKERFSAEFPKEGPSILRIQQVVRGDSAAYFCASSQLAGETQYFGPGTRLLVL.

The genes are TRBV29-1 and TRBJ2-1; the D is unclear. V shed 7 bases and J shed 6 bases, with 7 bases lying between them. The germline CDR1 and CDR2 sequences are SQVTM and ANQGSEA. CDR3 length equals 10 residues. This chain's CDR3 is CSASSNEQFF. CDR3 coding DNA: TGCAGCGCGAGCTCCAATGAGCAGTTCTTC.

The chain links TRBV4-3 to TRBJ1-2, with D perhaps matching TRBD1 (5 bases). Germline lookup yields CDR1 LGHNA and CDR2 YSLEER. The CDR3 spans 15 residues. V was trimmed by 1 base and J by 8 bases, leaving 17 bases between them. The chain's CDR3 is CASSQATARVVGYTF. CDR3 sequence (DNA): TGCGCCAGCAGCCAAGCAACCGCCAGGGTGGTCGGCTACACCTTC.

The J gene is TRBJ2-1, the V gene TRBV6-4, with 7 bases matching TRBD2. Trimming at V came to 2 bases and at J to 7 bases, leaving 5 bases not matched to a gene. The CDR3 runs 14 residues. Germline values: CDR1 MRHNA, CDR2 SNTAGT. The chain's CDR3 is CASSDAGEANEQFF. Here the CDR3 DNA reads TGTGCCAGCAGTGACGCGGGAGAAGCGAATGAGCAGTTCTTC.

This rearrangement joins TRBV30 to TRBJ1-1; 7 bases are shared with TRBD1. The trim removed 2 bases at V and 1 base at J, leaving 10 bases unmatched. CDR3 length: 16 amino acids. The germline gives CDR1 GTSNPN, CDR2 SVGIG (reference sequence). The CDR3 region is CAWSLGPGTANTEAFF. The CDR3 DNA sequence: TGTGCCTGGAGTTTGGGTCCCGGGACAGCGAACACTGAAGCTTTCTTT.

The chain recombines TRBV14 with TRBJ1-4, with 9 bases that match TRBD1. This CDR3 has 13 amino acids. Unmatched junction bases numbered 4, after V lost 4 bases and J lost 10 bases. CDR1 and CDR2 (germline): SGHDN, FVKESK. In nucleotides, the CDR3 is TGTGCCAGCAGCCTGGTGACAGGGGGAAAACTGTTTTTT. Translation: CASSLVTGGKLFF.

The chain has TRBV6-6 and TRBJ2-1; 9 bases map to TRBD2. This CDR3 spans 16 amino acids. Per the germline V gene, CDR1 is MNHNY and CDR2 is SVGAGI (reference sequence). V lost 5 bases to trimming and J lost 5 bases; unmatched junction nucleotides: 10. In nucleotides, the CDR3 is TGTGCCAGCAGTATCCTAGCGGGGAGAGGGGACAATGAGCAGTTCTTC. As protein: CASSILAGRGDNEQFF.

The chain is built from TRBV4-1 and TRBJ2-7; 13 positions agree with TRBD2. V shed 0 bases, J shed 5 bases, and the junction held 10 bases outside the gene matches. Germline lookup yields CDR1 MGHRA and CDR2 YSYEKL. There are 18 residues in the CDR3. CDR3 sequence: CASSQDKWTSGSLHEQYF. CDR3 DNA sequence: TGCGCCAGCAGCCAAGATAAATGGACTAGCGGGAGCTTACACGAGCAGTACTTC.

DNA of the CDR3: TGTGCCAGCAGGACCGACATCGCGTGGAATGAGCAGTTCTTC. Its translation is CASRTDIAWNEQFF. The chain uses TRBV27 and TRBJ2-1; D call uncertain. Germline values: CDR1 MNHEY, CDR2 SMNVEV (reference sequence). This CDR3 is built from 14 residues. The V end lost 6 bases, the J end lost 7 bases, and 16 bases lay between the germline ends.

This clone occurred a few times. The chain is built from TRBV9 and TRBJ1-1, with a weak D call TRBD1 (5 bases). V dropped 0 bases and J dropped 0 bases, with 12 bases sitting between them. The CDR3 runs 16 residues. CDR1 is SGDLS and CDR2 is YYNGEE in the germline V gene. DNA of the CDR3: TGTGCCAGCAGCGTAGACATCGGGGGACTGAACACTGAAGCTTTCTTT. Protein product: CASSVDIGGLNTEAFF.

The genes are TRBV5-1 and TRBJ2-3; D remains ambiguous. CDR1 is SGHRS, CDR2 YFSETQ, per germline. CDR3 size: 15 residues. Trimming removed 1 base at V and 3 bases at J, with 12 bases between. CDR3 DNA sequence: TGCGCCAGCAGCTTGATACCCGCGGAAACAGATACGCAGTATTTT. This codes for CASSLIPAETDTQYF.